What follows is one TCR beta chain and its context. Its antigen remains unknown. This sample was taken from a study of identical twins. CDR1 is SEHNR and CDR2 is FQNEAQ in the germline V gene (reference sequence). The CDR3 extends over 14 amino acids. V was clipped by 5 bases and J by 6 bases, with 16 bases between them. Template switching added a universal primer site, and cDNA bore unique molecular identifiers. TCRdb used MiXCR to reprocess the 5' RACE reads, holding one entry per CDR3 protein. The table includes about 700,000 distinct CDR3 sequences, 8.6% detected once. General study points: Shared out-of-frame alpha sequences (those common to twins) showed excess low generation probability. Models, which agreed with sharing between unrelated individuals, nonetheless underestimated the out-of-frame TCR alpha sharing seen in monozygotic twins. Analyses based on zero insertions could be partly confounded by invariant MAIT and iNKT cells.

The data were also submitted as part of a second study, on yellow fever vaccine responses in identical twins.

This sequence was found in a woman under 30 in good health. The material sequenced was PBMCs. The V and J genes are TRBV7-9 and TRBJ1-2; possibly TRBD1 for D (6 bases). DNA for the CDR3: TGTGCCAGCAGCCTATTTACACAGGGAGATGGCTACACCTTC. Protein product: CASSLFTQGDGYTF.